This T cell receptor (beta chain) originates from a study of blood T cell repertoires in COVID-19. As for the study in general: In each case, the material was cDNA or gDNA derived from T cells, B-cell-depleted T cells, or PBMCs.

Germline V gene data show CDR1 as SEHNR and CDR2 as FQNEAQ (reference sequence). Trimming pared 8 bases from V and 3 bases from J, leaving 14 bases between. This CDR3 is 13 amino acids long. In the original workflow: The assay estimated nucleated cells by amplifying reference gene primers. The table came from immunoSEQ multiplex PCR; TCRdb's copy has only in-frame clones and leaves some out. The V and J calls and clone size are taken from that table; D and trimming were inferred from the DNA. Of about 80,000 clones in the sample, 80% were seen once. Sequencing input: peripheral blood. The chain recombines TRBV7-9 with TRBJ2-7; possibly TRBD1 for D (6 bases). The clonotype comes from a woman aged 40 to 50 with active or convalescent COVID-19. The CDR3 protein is CASSSGTFYEQYF. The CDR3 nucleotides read TGTGCCAGCTCCTCCGGGACATTCTACGAGCAGTACTTC.